This T cell receptor (beta chain) is from a study of CD8+ T cells in alopecia areata. Following extraction, RNA underwent reverse transcription to cDNA, which served as the sequencing template. The assay was immunoSEQ multiplex PCR, and TCRdb's table has in-frame clones only and misses some. The data contain about 200,000 clones, roughly 60% of them singletons. Noted treatment: oral pan-JAK inhibitor, 5-10 mg twice daily. From germline, CDR1 is SGHDT and CDR2 YYEEEE. Unmatched junction bases numbered 5, after V lost 0 bases and J lost 0 bases. This CDR3 contains 16 residues. Sequencing used CD4+ T cells sorted from blood, obtained at week 24, from a patient treated with tofacitinib. This chain links TRBV5-6 with TRBJ1-1; 7 positions match TRBD1. The TCR sequence derives from a human donor with alopecia areata. The CDR3 DNA reads as TGTGCCAGCAGCTTGGGATTGAGGGGGCTGAACACTGAAGCTTTCTTT. This codes for CASSLGLRGLNTEAFF.